Listed here are 2 T cell receptor beta chains from one sample, sequenced in a study of PD-L1 blockade in urothelial cancer. Assay: immunoSEQ multiplex PCR; the TCRdb copy retains only in-frame clones and omits some. The sample consists of fewer than 95,000 clones, roughly 84% of them appearing once. This sample's time point: pretreatment peripheral blood. The specimen was PBMCs, collected around atezolizumab (anti-PD-L1) treatment. Receptor source: a man aged 60-69 years with urothelial cancer.

The chain couples TRBV27 to TRBJ2-1; TRBD1 aligns across 7 bases. Per germline, CDR1 MNHEY and CDR2 SMNVEV (reference sequence). V shed 6 bases, J shed 0 bases, and the junction held 8 bases outside the gene matches. This CDR3 contains 16 residues. The CDR3 region is CASSPRRGSSYNEQFF. The DNA of the CDR3 is TGTGCCAGCAGCCCCCGCAGGGGGAGCTCCTACAATGAGCAGTTCTTC.

The CDR3, as DNA: TGCGCCAGCAGCCCTGGACTAGCGGGAGACTACGAGCAGTACTTC. It is translated as CASSPGLAGDYEQYF. The chain combines TRBV5-1 with TRBJ2-7; 13 bases fit TRBD2. Germline V gene lookup returns CDR1 SGHRS and CDR2 YFSETQ. V trimming: 4 bases; J trimming: 3 bases; junction bases outside the gene matches: 4. There are 15 residues in the CDR3.